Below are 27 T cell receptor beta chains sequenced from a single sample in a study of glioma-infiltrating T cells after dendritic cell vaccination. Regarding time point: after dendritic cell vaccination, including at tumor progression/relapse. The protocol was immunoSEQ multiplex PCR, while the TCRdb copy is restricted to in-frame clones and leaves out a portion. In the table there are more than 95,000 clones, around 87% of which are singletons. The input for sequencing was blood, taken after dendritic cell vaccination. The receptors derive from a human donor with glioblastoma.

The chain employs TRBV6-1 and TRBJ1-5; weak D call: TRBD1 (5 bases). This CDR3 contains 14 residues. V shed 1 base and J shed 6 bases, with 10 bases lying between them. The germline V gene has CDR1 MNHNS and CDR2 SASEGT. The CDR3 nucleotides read TGTGCCAGCAGTGAAGGGAATAGGGGTCAGCCCCAGCATTTT. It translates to CASSEGNRGQPQHF.

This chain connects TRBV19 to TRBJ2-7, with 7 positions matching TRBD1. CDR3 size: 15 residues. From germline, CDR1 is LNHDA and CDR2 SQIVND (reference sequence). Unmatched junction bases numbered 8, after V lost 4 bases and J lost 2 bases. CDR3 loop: CASSTKQGTTYEQYF. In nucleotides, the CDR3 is TGTGCCAGTAGTACCAAACAGGGGACAACCTACGAGCAGTACTTC.

The CDR3 protein is CSVGTGGQPQHF. In DNA, the CDR3 is TGCAGCGTGGGGACAGGGGGTCAGCCCCAGCATTTT. The chain links TRBV29-1 to TRBJ1-5; TRBD1 agrees at 11 bases. Germline CDR1 is SQVTM and CDR2 is ANQGSEA. The CDR3 spans 12 residues. V gave up 6 bases and J gave up 6 bases; unmatched junction bases: 1.

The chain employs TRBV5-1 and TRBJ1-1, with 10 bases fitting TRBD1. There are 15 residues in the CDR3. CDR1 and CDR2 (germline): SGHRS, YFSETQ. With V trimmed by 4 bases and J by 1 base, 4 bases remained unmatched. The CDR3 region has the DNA TGCGCCAGCAGCGTGAGGACAGGGGGGAACACTGAAGCTTTCTTT. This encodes CASSVRTGGNTEAFF.

The CDR3 region is CASSLQGYEQYF. The CDR3 DNA reads as TGCGCCAGCAGCTTACAGGGCTACGAGCAGTACTTC. The V call is TRBV5-1, the J call TRBJ2-7, with D possibly matching TRBD1 (6 bases). The CDR3 consists of 12 residues. Germline V gives CDR1 SGHRS, CDR2 YFSETQ. With 2 bases removed from V and 3 bases from J, the gap between germline ends came to 6 bases.

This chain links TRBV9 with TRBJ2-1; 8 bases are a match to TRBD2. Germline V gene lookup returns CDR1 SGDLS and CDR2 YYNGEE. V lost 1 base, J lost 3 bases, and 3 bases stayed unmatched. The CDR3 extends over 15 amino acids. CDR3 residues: CASSVIAGYYNEQFF. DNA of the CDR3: TGTGCCAGCAGCGTAATAGCGGGGTACTACAATGAGCAGTTCTTC.

Here the CDR3 DNA reads TGCAGCGTGGGGGGGGGTCTAGCGTCGAATACGCAGTATTTT. This translates into CSVGGGLASNTQYF. V is TRBV29-1 and J is TRBJ2-3, with TRBD2 matching over 7 bases. V trimming: 6 bases; J trimming: 7 bases; junction bases outside the gene matches: 13. The CDR3 has 14 residues. The germline gives CDR1 SQVTM, CDR2 ANQGSEA.

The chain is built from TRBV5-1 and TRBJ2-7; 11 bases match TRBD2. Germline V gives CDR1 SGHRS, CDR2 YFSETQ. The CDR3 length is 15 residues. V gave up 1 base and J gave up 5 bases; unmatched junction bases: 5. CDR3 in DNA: TGCGCCAGCAGCTTGAGTAGCGGGGGGGCCGACGAGCAGTACTTC. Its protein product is CASSLSSGGADEQYF.

CDR3 nucleotide sequence: TGCGCCAGCAGTGAAAGGCTCCCGGAGGGAGAGACCCAGTACTTC. Protein: CASSERLPEGETQYF. The chain uses TRBV10-1 and TRBJ2-5, with D perhaps TRBD2 (6 bases). V was cut by 3 bases and J by 4 bases, with 15 bases left in between. This CDR3 contains 15 residues. Germline-derived CDR1 and CDR2 are WNHNN and SYGVQD (reference sequence).

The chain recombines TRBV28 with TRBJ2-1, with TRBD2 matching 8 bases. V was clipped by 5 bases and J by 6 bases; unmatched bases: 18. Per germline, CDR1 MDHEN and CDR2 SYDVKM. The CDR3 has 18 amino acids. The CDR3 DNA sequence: TGTGCCAGCAGTCTACGGAGTCTAGCGGGCCCTCAGGGCAATGAGCAGTTCTTC. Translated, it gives CASSLRSLAGPQGNEQFF.

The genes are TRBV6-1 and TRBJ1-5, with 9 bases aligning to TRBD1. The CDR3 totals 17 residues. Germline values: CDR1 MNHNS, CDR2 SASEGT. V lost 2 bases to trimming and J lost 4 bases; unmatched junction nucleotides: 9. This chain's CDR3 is CASSEYPSTGGNQPQHF. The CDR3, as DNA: TGTGCCAGCAGTGAATACCCCTCGACAGGGGGAAATCAGCCCCAGCATTTT.

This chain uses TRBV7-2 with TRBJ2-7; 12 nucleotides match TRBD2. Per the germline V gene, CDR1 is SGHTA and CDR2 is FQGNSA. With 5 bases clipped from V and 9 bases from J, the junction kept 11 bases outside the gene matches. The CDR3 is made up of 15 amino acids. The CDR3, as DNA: TGTGCCAGCAGCGTCGGAGTACTAGCGGGGGGCGGGCAGTACTTC. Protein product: CASSVGVLAGGGQYF.

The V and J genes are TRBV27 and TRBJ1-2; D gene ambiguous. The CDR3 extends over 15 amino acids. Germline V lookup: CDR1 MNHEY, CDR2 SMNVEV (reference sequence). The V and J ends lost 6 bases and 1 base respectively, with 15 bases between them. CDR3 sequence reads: CASRRGEPLNYGYTF. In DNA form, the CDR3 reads TGTGCCAGCAGACGGGGAGAGCCTCTTAACTATGGCTACACCTTC.

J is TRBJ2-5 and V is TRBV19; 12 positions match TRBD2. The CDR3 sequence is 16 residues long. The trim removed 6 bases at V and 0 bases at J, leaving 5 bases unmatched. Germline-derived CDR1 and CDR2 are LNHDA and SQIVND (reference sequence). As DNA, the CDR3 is TGTGCCAGTAGGGCTAGCGGGGGGGCAAACCAAGAGACCCAGTACTTC. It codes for CASRASGGANQETQYF.

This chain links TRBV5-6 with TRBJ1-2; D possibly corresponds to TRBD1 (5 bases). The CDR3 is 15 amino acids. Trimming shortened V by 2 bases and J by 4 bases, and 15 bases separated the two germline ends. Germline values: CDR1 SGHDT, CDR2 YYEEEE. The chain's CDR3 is CASSLRRDQFYGYTF. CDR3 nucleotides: TGTGCCAGCAGCTTAAGGAGGGACCAGTTCTATGGCTACACCTTC. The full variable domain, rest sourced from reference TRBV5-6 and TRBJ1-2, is DAGVTQSPTHLIKTRGQQVTLRCSPKSGHDTVSWYQQALGQGPQFIFQYYEEEERQRGNFPDRFSGHQFPNYSSELNVNALLLGDSALYLCASSLRRDQFYGYTFGSGTRLTVV.

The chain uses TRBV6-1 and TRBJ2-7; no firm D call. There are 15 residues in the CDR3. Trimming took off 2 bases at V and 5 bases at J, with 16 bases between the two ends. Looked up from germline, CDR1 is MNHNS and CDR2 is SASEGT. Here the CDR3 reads CASSETLGPANEQYF. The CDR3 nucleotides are TGTGCCAGCAGTGAAACTTTGGGCCCCGCGAACGAGCAGTACTTC.

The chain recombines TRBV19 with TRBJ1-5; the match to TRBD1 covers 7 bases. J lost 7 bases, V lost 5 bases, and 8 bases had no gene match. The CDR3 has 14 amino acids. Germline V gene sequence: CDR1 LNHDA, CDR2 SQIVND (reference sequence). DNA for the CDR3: TGTGCCAGTAGTTCCAGGGGGACTGGACAGCCCCAGCATTTT. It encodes CASSSRGTGQPQHF.

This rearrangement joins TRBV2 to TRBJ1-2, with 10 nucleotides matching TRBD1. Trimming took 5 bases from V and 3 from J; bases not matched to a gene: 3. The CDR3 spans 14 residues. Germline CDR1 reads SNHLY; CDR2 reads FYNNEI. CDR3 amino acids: CASSWDRGYYGYTF. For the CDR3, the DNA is TGTGCCAGCAGTTGGGACAGGGGTTACTATGGCTACACCTTC.

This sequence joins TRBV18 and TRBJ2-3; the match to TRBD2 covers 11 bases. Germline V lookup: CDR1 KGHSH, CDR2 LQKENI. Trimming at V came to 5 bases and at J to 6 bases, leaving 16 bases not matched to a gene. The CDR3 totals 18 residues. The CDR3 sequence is CASSSTSGITRSGDTQYF. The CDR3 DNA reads TGTGCCAGCTCATCGACTAGCGGGATTACTCGTTCGGGGGATACGCAGTATTTT. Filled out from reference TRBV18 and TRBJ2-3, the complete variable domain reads NAGVMQNPRHLVRRRGQEARLRCSPMKGHSHVYWYRQLPEEGLKFMVYLQKENIIDESGMPKERFSAEFPKEGPSILRIQQVVRGDSAAYFCASSSTSGITRSGDTQYFGPGTRLTVL.

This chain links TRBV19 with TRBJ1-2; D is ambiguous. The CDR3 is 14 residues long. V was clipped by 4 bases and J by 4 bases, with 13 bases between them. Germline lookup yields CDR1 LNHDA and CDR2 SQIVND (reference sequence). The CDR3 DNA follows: TGTGCCAGTAGTAGGAGGGAATCAGGCTATGGCTACACCTTC. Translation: CASSRRESGYGYTF.

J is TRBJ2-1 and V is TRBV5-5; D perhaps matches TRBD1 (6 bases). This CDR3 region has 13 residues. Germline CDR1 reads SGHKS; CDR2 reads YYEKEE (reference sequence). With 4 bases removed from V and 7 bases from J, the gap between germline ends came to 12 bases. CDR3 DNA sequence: TGTGCCAGCAGCCGTTACAGGGTAAATGAGCAGTTCTTC. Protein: CASSRYRVNEQFF.

CDR3 protein: CASSSGGKEEQFF. The CDR3 DNA reads TGTGCCAGCAGCTCGGGGGGAAAGGAAGAGCAGTTCTTC. This chain uses TRBV7-3 with TRBJ2-1; TRBD2 agrees at 7 bases. J gave up 10 bases and V 4 bases, and 7 bases lay outside the gene matches. Germline V gene sequence: CDR1 SGHTA, CDR2 FQGTGA. The CDR3 loop spans 13 amino acids.

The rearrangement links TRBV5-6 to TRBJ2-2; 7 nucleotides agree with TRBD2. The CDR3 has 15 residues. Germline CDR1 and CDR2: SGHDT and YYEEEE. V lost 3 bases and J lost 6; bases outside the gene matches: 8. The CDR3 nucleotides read TGTGCCAGCAGCTCCGGCGGGGGAAGATCCGGGGAGCTGTTTTTT. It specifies CASSSGGGRSGELFF.

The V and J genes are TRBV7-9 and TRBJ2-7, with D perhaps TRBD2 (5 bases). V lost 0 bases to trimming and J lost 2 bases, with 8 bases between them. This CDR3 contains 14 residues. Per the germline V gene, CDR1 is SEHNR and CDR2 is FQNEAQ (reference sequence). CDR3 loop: CASSLAGVPYEQYF. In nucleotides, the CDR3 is TGTGCCAGCAGCTTAGCGGGAGTCCCCTACGAGCAGTACTTC.

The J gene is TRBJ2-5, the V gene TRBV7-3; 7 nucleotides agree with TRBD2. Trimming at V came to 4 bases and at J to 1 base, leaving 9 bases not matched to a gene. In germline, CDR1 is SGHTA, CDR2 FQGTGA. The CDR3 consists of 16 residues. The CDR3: CASSYSAGGIQETQYF. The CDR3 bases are TGTGCCAGCAGCTACTCCGCCGGGGGGATCCAAGAGACCCAGTACTTC.

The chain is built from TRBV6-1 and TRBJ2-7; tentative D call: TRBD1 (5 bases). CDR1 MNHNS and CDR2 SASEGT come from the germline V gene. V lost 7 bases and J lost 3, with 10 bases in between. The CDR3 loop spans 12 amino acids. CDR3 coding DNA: TGTGCCAGCACGGAAAGGGGCTACGAGCAGTACTTC. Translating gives CASTERGYEQYF.

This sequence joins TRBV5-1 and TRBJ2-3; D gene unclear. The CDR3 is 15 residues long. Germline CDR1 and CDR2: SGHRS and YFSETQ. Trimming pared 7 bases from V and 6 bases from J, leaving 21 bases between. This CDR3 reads CASASLVGNRDTQYF. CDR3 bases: TGCGCCAGCGCCTCATTAGTGGGCAACCGGGATACGCAGTATTTT.